This T cell receptor beta chain was obtained from a study of blood T cell repertoires in COVID-19. The overall study: PBMCs, B-cell-depleted T cells, or T cells provided the cDNA or gDNA that made up the material.

Using immunoSEQ multiplex PCR, the repertoire was profiled, and TCRdb retains in-frame clones only, with some absent. The sample has about 210,000 clones, under 90% seen once; the top ten hold over 6%. Germline-derived CDR1 and CDR2 are MDHEN and SYDVKM. V was shortened by 5 bases and J by 1 base, with 22 bases between the two germline ends. The CDR3 has 18 residues. This rearrangement joins TRBV28 to TRBJ2-3; a possible D gene is TRBD2 (6 bases). Source material: peripheral blood. This clonotype originated in a woman older than 75 with COVID-19, enrolled during active disease. This chain's CDR3 is CASSPAAGRVGGTDTQYF. The CDR3 DNA follows: TGTGCCAGCAGTCCCGCGGCGGGAAGGGTGGGTGGCACAGATACGCAGTATTTT.